This T cell receptor (beta chain) was found in a study of CD8 T cells in Susac syndrome. General study results and limits: The authors acknowledged that the study's TCR sequencing and HLA analysis involved relatively few individuals.

V trimming: 9 bases; J trimming: 1 base; junction bases outside the gene matches: 11. This CDR3 is built from 16 residues. cDNA came from about 0.51 to 1 ug RNA primed by random hexamers. With immunoSEQ multiplex PCR, TCR beta CDR3 was amplified across 54 Vbeta and 13 Jbeta. TCRdb independently ran MiXCR on the immunoSEQ multiplex PCR reads; one entry per CDR3 protein. The data contain just over 150,000 distinct CDR3 sequences, just under 97% of them singletons. The multiple sclerosis controls comprised treatment-naive patients whose relapsing-remitting disease was stable or active. Note on this clonotype: Its specificity is unknown.

The material sequenced was CD8+ T cells from PBMCs. This rearrangement joins TRBV12-3 or TRBV12-4 to TRBJ2-1, with 8 positions matching TRBD2. This receptor was taken from a human donor with multiple sclerosis. DNA for the CDR3: TGTGCCAGTACTTCCGGGGGGGCTCATTCCTACAATGAGCAGTTCTTC. Translated: CASTSGGAHSYNEQFF.